Below are 28 T cell receptor beta chains sequenced from a single sample in a study of shared clonotypes between healthy human individuals. CD45RO negativity and positive selection for CCR7 defined naive CD8 cells, a population that excluded terminally differentiated effector memory CD45RA+ cells. Clones were read by immunoSEQ multiplex PCR, and TCRdb kept only the in-frame ones, dropping some. The sample includes hundreds of thousands of clones, 80% to 95% of them seen just once. The sequencing sample was made of naive CD8+ T cells sorted from blood. Receptor source: a man under 40 in good health.

The genes are TRBV6-6 and TRBJ2-1, with 7 bases matching TRBD1. V lost 5 bases to trimming and J lost 7 bases; unmatched junction nucleotides: 5. Per germline, CDR1 MNHNY and CDR2 SVGAGI (reference sequence). There are 13 residues in the CDR3. In DNA, the CDR3 is TGTGCCAGCAGTCTCGGCAGGGGGAATGAGCAGTTCTTC. This sequence encodes CASSLGRGNEQFF.

The V gene is TRBV2, the J gene TRBJ2-7; 11 bases are shared with TRBD1. The germline V gene encodes CDR1 SNHLY and CDR2 FYNNEI. The ends lost 8 bases at V and 0 bases at J; junction bases unmatched: 3. This CDR3 spans 14 amino acids. CDR3 loop: CASFGQGASYEQYF. Written as DNA, the CDR3 is TGTGCCAGCTTCGGACAGGGGGCCTCCTACGAGCAGTACTTC. Full variable domain (missing parts from reference TRBV2 and TRBJ2-7): EPEVTQTPSHQVTQMGQEVILRCVPISNHLYFYWYRQILGQKVEFLVSFYNNEISEKSEIFDDQFSVERPDGSNFTLKIRSTKLEDSAMYFCASFGQGASYEQYFGPGTRLTVT.

The chain carries TRBV12-1 and TRBJ2-7; whether TRBD2, the table's D call, matches the DNA was not checked. TRBV12-1 constitutes a pseudogene. The CDR3 is 17 residues long. The CDR3 reads CASSRHREGTNGYEQYF. The CDR3 bases are TGTGCCAGCAGCCGCCATAGGGAGGGCACTAACGGCTACGAGCAGTACTTC.

V gene TRBV27 combines with J gene TRBJ1-5; maybe TRBD1 (6 bases). Germline CDR1 MNHEY, CDR2 SMNVEV (reference sequence). V was shortened by 6 bases and J by 1 base, with 13 bases between the two germline ends. The CDR3 length is 15 residues. The CDR3 DNA is TGTGCCAGCAGAGCAGGGGATCTGAGCAATCAGCCCCAGCATTTT. This gives the protein CASRAGDLSNQPQHF.

The rearrangement joins TRBV27 to TRBJ1-1; D ambiguous. The germline V gene encodes CDR1 MNHEY and CDR2 SMNVEV (reference sequence). This CDR3 is built from 13 residues. Trimming took off 2 bases at V and 5 bases at J, with 9 bases between the two ends. CDR3 loop: CASSLGEYTEAFF. Written as DNA, the CDR3 is TGTGCCAGCAGTTTAGGGGAATATACTGAAGCTTTCTTT.

Comment on this clone: The same CDR3 is also encoded by other DNA sequences in this sample. V is TRBV5-1 and J is TRBJ1-1, with a possible D match to TRBD1 (5 bases). The CDR3 runs 14 residues. Germline V gene lookup returns CDR1 SGHRS and CDR2 YFSETQ. V was pared by 4 bases and J by 1 base, with 11 bases between. CDR3 loop: CASSPGTGNTEAFF. The CDR3, as DNA: TGCGCCAGCAGCCCAGGGACGGGGAACACTGAAGCTTTCTTT.

This chain links TRBV15 with TRBJ1-5; D is undetermined. Per germline, CDR1 LNHNV and CDR2 YYDKDF (reference sequence). The CDR3 runs 16 residues. Trimming shortened V by 0 bases and J by 2 bases, and 11 bases separated the two germline ends. The CDR3 coding sequence is TGTGCCACCAGCAGAGATAACCCGGGTGGCAATCAGCCCCAGCATTTT. Its translation is CATSRDNPGGNQPQHF. The entire variable domain, with the rest obtained from reference TRBV15 and TRBJ1-5, is as follows: DAMVIQNPRYQVTQFGKPVTLSCSQTLNHNVMYWYQQKSSQAPKLLFHYYDKDFNNEADTPDNFQSRRPNTSFCFLDIRSPGLGDTAMYLCATSRDNPGGNQPQHFGDGTRLSIL.

This sequence joins TRBV5-4 and TRBJ2-3, with 11 bases fitting TRBD2. CDR1 is SGHNT and CDR2 is YYREEE in the germline V gene (reference sequence). V was pared by 0 bases and J by 0 bases, with 3 bases of the junction left unmatched. The CDR3 is 17 residues long. As DNA, the CDR3 is TGTGCCAGCAGCTTGGCTAGCGGGAGGCGAAGCACAGATACGCAGTATTTT. Protein sequence: CASSLASGRRSTDTQYF.

The rearrangement joins TRBV14 to TRBJ2-3, with TRBD2 matching over 10 bases. The CDR3 consists of 15 residues. V shed 5 bases, J shed 2 bases, and the junction held 4 bases outside the gene matches. From germline, CDR1 is SGHDN and CDR2 FVKESK. CDR3: CASSEGLAVTDTQYF. The CDR3 DNA is TGTGCCAGCAGCGAAGGACTAGCGGTCACAGATACGCAGTATTTT.

This chain uses TRBV21-1 with TRBJ1-4; no check of the table's D call, TRBD1, against the DNA was made. TRBV21-1 represents a pseudogene. This CDR3 region has 15 residues. The CDR3 spells CASSKVGTANEKLFF. The CDR3 nucleotides are TGTGCCAGCAGCAAAGTAGGGACAGCTAATGAAAAACTGTTTTTT.

The chain has TRBV7-9 and TRBJ2-1; 7 bases align to TRBD1. The CDR3 has 17 residues. Per the germline V gene, CDR1 is SEHNR and CDR2 is FQNEAQ (reference sequence). Trimming at V came to 5 bases and at J to 5 bases, leaving 15 bases not matched to a gene. The CDR3 DNA sequence: TGTGCCAGCAGCCCTGTACCGACAGGGCGTCCCGACAATGAGCAGTTCTTC. This sequence encodes CASSPVPTGRPDNEQFF.

V gene TRBV29-1 combines with J gene TRBJ1-1; TRBD1 matches at 8 bases. This CDR3 has 13 residues. Germline lookup yields CDR1 SQVTM and CDR2 ANQGSEA. Losses at the gene ends were 7 bases for V and 4 bases for J; bases not matched to a gene: 8. The CDR3 spells CSATGAGSTEAFF. Written as DNA, the CDR3 is TGCAGCGCGACAGGGGCCGGGAGCACTGAAGCTTTCTTT.

The genes are TRBV25-1 and TRBJ2-7; 7 bases agree with TRBD2. V lost 3 bases, J lost 5 bases, and 7 bases stayed unmatched. CDR3 size: 14 residues. Looked up from germline, CDR1 is MGHDK and CDR2 is SYGVNS. For the CDR3, the DNA is TGTGCCAGCAGTGAGTGGGAGGGAGGCCACGAGCAGTACTTC. Translating gives CASSEWEGGHEQYF.

The V call is TRBV28, the J call TRBJ2-2; a weak D match, TRBD2 (5 bases). The germline CDR1 and CDR2 sequences are MDHEN and SYDVKM. This CDR3 comprises 16 residues. Trimming removed 6 bases at V and 1 base at J, with 15 bases between. DNA of the CDR3: TGTGCCAGCAGGCGGGTTGGAGATTTGAACACCGGGGAGCTGTTTTTT. It encodes CASRRVGDLNTGELFF.

The chain carries TRBV9 and TRBJ2-1; D gene uncertain. V was trimmed by 0 bases and J by 10 bases, leaving 8 bases between them. Germline CDR1 is SGDLS and CDR2 is YYNGEE. This CDR3 comprises 12 residues. CDR3 protein: CASSVGAMEQFF. CDR3 nucleotide sequence: TGTGCCAGCAGCGTAGGGGCGATGGAGCAGTTCTTC.

This rearrangement joins TRBV29-1 to TRBJ2-5; D might be TRBD1 or TRBD2, each matching 5 bases. CDR1 and CDR2 from the germline V gene are SQVTM and ANQGSEA. V lost 1 base, J lost 3 bases, and 9 bases lay in between. This CDR3 is built from 13 residues. Written as DNA, the CDR3 is TGCAGCGTTGAAGGGGGGACGGAAGAGACCCAGTACTTC. It is translated as CSVEGGTEETQYF.

The DNA of the CDR3 is TGTGCCAGCAGTTCTTTCCATGGACAGGGCCAAGAGACCCAGTACTTC. It translates to CASSSFHGQGQETQYF. J is TRBJ2-5 and V is TRBV27; 8 bases match TRBD1. CDR1 is MNHEY and CDR2 is SMNVEV in the germline V gene (reference sequence). CDR3 length equals 16 residues. V dropped 4 bases and J dropped 1; count of bases not matched to a gene: 8.

Regarding this clone: This clone may be a read error of a much larger clone one base away. Other DNA sequences within the sample encode an identical CDR3. This sequence joins TRBV27 and TRBJ2-3; 7 nucleotides agree with TRBD2. Per germline, CDR1 MNHEY and CDR2 SMNVEV (reference sequence). The CDR3 sequence is 13 residues long. J gave up 2 bases and V 5 bases, and 1 base lay outside the gene matches. CDR3 loop: CASSSGNTDTQYF. In DNA form, the CDR3 reads TGTGCCAGCAGTAGCGGGAACACAGATACGCAGTATTTT.

The J gene is TRBJ2-3, the V gene TRBV10-3; D remains unclear. CDR1 and CDR2 (germline): ENHRY, SYGVKD. The CDR3 sequence is 13 residues long. The V end lost 3 bases, the J end lost 3 bases, and 7 bases lay between the germline ends. The CDR3 sequence: CAISEELTDTQYF. In nucleotides, the CDR3 is TGTGCCATCAGTGAAGAGCTTACAGATACGCAGTATTTT.

The CDR3 coding sequence is TGTGCCAGCAGTTTCCGAACTTTGACTCAGCCCCAGCATTTT. Translated: CASSFRTLTQPQHF. The V gene is TRBV28, the J gene TRBJ1-5, with D uncertain. The ends were cut back, 3 bases at V and 6 bases at J, with 12 bases in the middle. Germline-derived CDR1 and CDR2 are MDHEN and SYDVKM. The CDR3 contains 14 residues. Drawing the rest from reference TRBV28 and TRBJ1-5, the complete variable domain is DVKVTQSSRYLVKRTGEKVFLECVQDMDHENMFWYRQDPGLGLRLIYFSYDVKMKEKGDIPEGYSVSREKKERFSLILESASTNQTSMYLCASSFRTLTQPQHFGDGTRLSIL.

This clone was observed at least ten times. J is TRBJ1-1 and V is TRBV6-5, with 8 nucleotides matching TRBD1. Per germline, CDR1 MNHEY and CDR2 SVGAGI. There are 13 residues in the CDR3. J was trimmed by 6 bases and V by 5 bases; bases with no gene match: 5. In DNA, the CDR3 is TGTGCCAGCAGTCACAAGACAGGGGCTGAAGCTTTCTTT. This codes for CASSHKTGAEAFF.

Note on this clone: Other DNA variants within this sample encode the same CDR3. CDR3 bases: TGTGCCAGCAGTTACTCGCGGGAGCGCTCCTACAATGAGCAGTTCTTC. Protein: CASSYSRERSYNEQFF. The rearrangement links TRBV6-6 to TRBJ2-1; TRBD2 agrees at 7 bases. V was clipped by 0 bases and J by 0 bases; unmatched bases: 2. CDR1 and CDR2 (germline): MNHNY, SVGAGI (reference sequence). The CDR3 runs 16 residues.

This clone was observed a single time. The rearrangement links TRBV11-2 to TRBJ2-1; 9 bases agree with TRBD2. This CDR3 is built from 17 residues. With V trimmed by 2 bases and J by 0 bases, 5 bases remained unmatched. Germline CDR1 is SGHAT and CDR2 is FQNNGV. In nucleotides, the CDR3 is TGTGCCAGCAGCTTACTAGCGGGAAGATACTCCTACAATGAGCAGTTCTTC. This encodes CASSLLAGRYSYNEQFF.

This clone was counted once. V usage is TRBV19 and J usage is TRBJ2-5; D remains ambiguous. The CDR3 is 20 residues long. Trimming stripped 4 bases from V and 5 bases from J, with 32 bases between. In germline, CDR1 is LNHDA, CDR2 SQIVND (reference sequence). In DNA, the CDR3 is TGTGCCAGTAGTAGTGGGCCATCCGGGCCATCTACCATAGATGGGGAGACCCAGTACTTC. Translating it yields CASSSGPSGPSTIDGETQYF.

The gene calls are TRBV28 and TRBJ2-2; no firm D call. The V end lost 6 bases, the J end lost 4 bases, and 18 bases lay between the germline ends. The CDR3 loop spans 16 amino acids. Germline-derived CDR1 and CDR2 are MDHEN and SYDVKM. In nucleotides, the CDR3 is TGTGCCAGCAGCGAGTTGCAGACGTCGGGCACCGGGGAGCTGTTTTTT. It codes for CASSELQTSGTGELFF. The whole variable domain, remainder taken from reference TRBV28 and TRBJ2-2, is DVKVTQSSRYLVKRTGEKVFLECVQDMDHENMFWYRQDPGLGLRLIYFSYDVKMKEKGDIPEGYSVSREKKERFSLILESASTNQTSMYLCASSELQTSGTGELFFGEGSRLTVL.

The chain joins TRBV27 to TRBJ2-2; 11 bases line up with TRBD1. J was trimmed by 4 bases and V by 1 base; bases with no gene match: 8. Germline loops: CDR1 MNHEY, CDR2 SMNVEV (reference sequence). The CDR3 length is 18 residues. CDR3 loop: CASSLYLGGTGGTGELFF. In nucleotides, the CDR3 is TGTGCCAGCAGTTTATACTTAGGCGGGACAGGGGGCACCGGGGAGCTGTTTTTT.

This chain connects TRBV25-1 to TRBJ2-1, with unresolved D. Germline V lookup: CDR1 MGHDK, CDR2 SYGVNS. V was clipped by 6 bases and J by 14 bases, with 14 bases between them. There are 11 residues in the CDR3. The CDR3: CASRDLAREFF. The CDR3 DNA follows: TGTGCCAGCAGAGACCTGGCCCGCGAGTTCTTC.

V and J are TRBV15 and TRBJ2-7, with 9 bases fitting TRBD1. The germline V gene has CDR1 LNHNV and CDR2 YYDKDF (reference sequence). There are 17 residues in the CDR3. Losses at the gene ends were 0 bases for V and 0 bases for J; bases not matched to a gene: 6. DNA for the CDR3: TGTGCCACCAGCAGAGAGGGGACAGGGCGTCTCTCCTACGAGCAGTACTTC. As protein: CATSREGTGRLSYEQYF. The variable domain in full, with the rest retrieved from reference TRBV15 and TRBJ2-7, is DAMVIQNPRYQVTQFGKPVTLSCSQTLNHNVMYWYQQKSSQAPKLLFHYYDKDFNNEADTPDNFQSRRPNTSFCFLDIRSPGLGDTAMYLCATSREGTGRLSYEQYFGPGTRLTVT.